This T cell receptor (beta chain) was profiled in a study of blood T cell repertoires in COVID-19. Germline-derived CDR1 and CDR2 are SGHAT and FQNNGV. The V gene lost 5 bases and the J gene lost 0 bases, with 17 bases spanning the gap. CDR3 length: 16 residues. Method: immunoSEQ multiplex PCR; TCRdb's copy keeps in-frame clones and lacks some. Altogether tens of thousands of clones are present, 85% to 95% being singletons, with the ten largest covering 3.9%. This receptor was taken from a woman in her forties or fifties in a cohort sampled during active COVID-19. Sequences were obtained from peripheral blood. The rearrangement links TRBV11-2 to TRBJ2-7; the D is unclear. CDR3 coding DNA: TGTGCCAGCAGCCCCATTTCCCTGACTCGCTCCTACGAGCAGTACTTC. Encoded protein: CASSPISLTRSYEQYF.